This T cell receptor beta chain stems from a study of blood T cell repertoires in COVID-19. Across the whole study: There were acute and convalescent COVID-19 samples, and they came from the United States, Italy and Spain.

The CDR3 extends over 16 amino acids. Trimming took off 0 bases at V and 1 base at J, with 13 bases between the two ends. In germline, CDR1 is SGHRS, CDR2 YFSETQ. Sequencing was performed with immunoSEQ multiplex PCR; in TCRdb, only in-frame clones are kept and a portion is missing. The data show under 200,000 clones, around 87% seen once. This clonotype was obtained from a man between 40 and 49 years old with active or convalescent COVID-19. V and J are TRBV5-1 and TRBJ2-5; TRBD1 is a possible D gene (5 bases). The sequencing input was peripheral blood. In nucleotides, the CDR3 is TGCGCCAGCAGCTTGGATACCACAGGTCTCCAAGAGACCCAGTACTTC. This gives the protein CASSLDTTGLQETQYF.